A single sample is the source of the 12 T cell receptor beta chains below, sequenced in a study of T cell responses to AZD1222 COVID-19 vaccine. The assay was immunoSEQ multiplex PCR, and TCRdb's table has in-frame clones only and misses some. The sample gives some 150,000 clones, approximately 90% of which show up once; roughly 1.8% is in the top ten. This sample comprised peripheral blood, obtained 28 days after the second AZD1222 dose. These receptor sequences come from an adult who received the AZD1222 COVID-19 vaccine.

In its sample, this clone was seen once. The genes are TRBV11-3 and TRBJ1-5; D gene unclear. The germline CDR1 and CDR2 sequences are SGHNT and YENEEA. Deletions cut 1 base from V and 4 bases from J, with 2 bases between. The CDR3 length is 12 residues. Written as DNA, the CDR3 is TGTGCCAGCAGCTTAGGGAATCAGCCCCAGCATTTT. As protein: CASSLGNQPQHF.

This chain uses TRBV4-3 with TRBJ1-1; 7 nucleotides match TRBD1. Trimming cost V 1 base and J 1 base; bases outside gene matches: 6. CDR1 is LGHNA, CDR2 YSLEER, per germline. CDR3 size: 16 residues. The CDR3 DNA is TGCGCCAGCAGCCAAGGTAGGGGGACAGCGAACACTGAAGCTTTCTTT. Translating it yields CASSQGRGTANTEAFF.

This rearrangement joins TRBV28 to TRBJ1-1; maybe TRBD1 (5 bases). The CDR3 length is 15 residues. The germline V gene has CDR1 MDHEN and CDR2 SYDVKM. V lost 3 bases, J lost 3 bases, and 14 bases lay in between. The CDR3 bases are TGTGCCAGCAGTTTCAGGTTTGGGGGGGACACTGAAGCTTTCTTT. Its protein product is CASSFRFGGDTEAFF. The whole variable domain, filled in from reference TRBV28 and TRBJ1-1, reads DVKVTQSSRYLVKRTGEKVFLECVQDMDHENMFWYRQDPGLGLRLIYFSYDVKMKEKGDIPEGYSVSREKKERFSLILESASTNQTSMYLCASSFRFGGDTEAFFGQGTRLTVV.

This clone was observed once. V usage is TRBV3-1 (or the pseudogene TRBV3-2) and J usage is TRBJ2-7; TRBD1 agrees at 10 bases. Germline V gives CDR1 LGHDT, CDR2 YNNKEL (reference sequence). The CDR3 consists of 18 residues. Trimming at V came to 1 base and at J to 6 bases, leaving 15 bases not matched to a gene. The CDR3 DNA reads TGTGCCAGCAGCCAAGGACAGGGGGCTACGATCTATGCTCGCGAGCAGTACTTC. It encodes CASSQGQGATIYAREQYF.

CDR3 protein: CASTSGNSYNEQFF. The CDR3 DNA follows: TGCGCCAGCACATCGGGGAACTCCTACAATGAGCAGTTCTTC. The rearrangement joins TRBV4-1 to TRBJ2-1; maybe TRBD2 (5 bases). The CDR3 contains 14 residues. Looked up from germline, CDR1 is MGHRA and CDR2 is YSYEKL. V was cut by 7 bases and J by 0 bases, with 10 bases left in between.

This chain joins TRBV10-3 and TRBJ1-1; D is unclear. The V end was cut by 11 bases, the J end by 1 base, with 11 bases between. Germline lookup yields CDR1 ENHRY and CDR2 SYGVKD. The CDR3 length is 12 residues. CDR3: CASAGGNTEAFF. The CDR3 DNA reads TGTGCCTCGGCAGGAGGGAACACTGAAGCTTTCTTT.

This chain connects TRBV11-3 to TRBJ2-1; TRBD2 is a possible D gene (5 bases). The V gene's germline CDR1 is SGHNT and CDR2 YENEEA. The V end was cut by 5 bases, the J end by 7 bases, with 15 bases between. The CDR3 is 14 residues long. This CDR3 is CASSQGGSLNEQFF. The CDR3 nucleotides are TGTGCCAGCAGCCAAGGAGGTTCGTTAAATGAGCAGTTCTTC.

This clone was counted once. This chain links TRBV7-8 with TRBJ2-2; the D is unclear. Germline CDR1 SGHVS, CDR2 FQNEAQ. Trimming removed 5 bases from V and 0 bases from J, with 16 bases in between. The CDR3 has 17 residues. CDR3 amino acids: CASSPLGGRANTGELFF. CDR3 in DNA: TGTGCCAGCAGCCCACTCGGCGGCCGTGCGAACACCGGGGAGCTGTTTTTT.

CDR3 coding DNA: TGTGCCAGCAGCTTAGTAGGGGGGCCGCTGCATGGCTACACCTTC. Translating it yields CASSLVGGPLHGYTF. V gene TRBV7-8 combines with J gene TRBJ1-2, with D maybe TRBD1 (6 bases). The V gene's germline CDR1 is SGHVS and CDR2 FQNEAQ. The CDR3 totals 15 residues. V lost 1 base and J lost 6, with 15 bases in between.

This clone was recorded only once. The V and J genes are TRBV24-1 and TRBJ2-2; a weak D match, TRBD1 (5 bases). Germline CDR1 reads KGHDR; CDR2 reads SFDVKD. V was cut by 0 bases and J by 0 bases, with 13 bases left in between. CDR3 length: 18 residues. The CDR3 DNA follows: TGTGCCACCAGTGATTTGCAGGGTCACAGCGCGAACACCGGGGAGCTGTTTTTT. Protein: CATSDLQGHSANTGELFF.

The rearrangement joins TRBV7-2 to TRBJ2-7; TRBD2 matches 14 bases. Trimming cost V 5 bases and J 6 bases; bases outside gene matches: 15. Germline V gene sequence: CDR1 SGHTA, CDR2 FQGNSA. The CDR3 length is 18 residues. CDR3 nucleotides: TGTGCCAGCAGCCAGGGACTAGCGGGAGATTCGGGCTGGAGCGAGCAGTACTTC. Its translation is CASSQGLAGDSGWSEQYF.

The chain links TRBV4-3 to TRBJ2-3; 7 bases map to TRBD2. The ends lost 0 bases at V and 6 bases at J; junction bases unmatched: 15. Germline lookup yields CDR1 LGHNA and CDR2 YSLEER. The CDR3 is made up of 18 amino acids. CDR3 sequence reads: CASSQDHWRGGPADTQYF. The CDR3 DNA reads TGCGCCAGCAGCCAAGATCATTGGCGGGGAGGGCCGGCGGATACGCAGTATTTT.